The source of this T cell receptor beta chain is a study of CD8 T cells in Susac syndrome. Study-level points and caveats: The relatively small number of individuals in the TCR sequencing and HLA analysis was acknowledged by the study.

Remarks on this clonotype: Its antigen is not identified.

An input of about 0.45 to 1 ug of RNA was subjected to reverse transcription using random hexamers. The TCR beta CDR3 was amplified by immunoSEQ multiplex PCR across 54 Vbeta, 13 Jbeta. Using its own MiXCR run on the immunoSEQ multiplex PCR reads, TCRdb lists one record per CDR3 protein. The sample has about 440,000 distinct CDR3 sequences, more than 70% seen once. V lost 4 bases to trimming and J lost 3 bases, with 9 bases between them. The CDR3 has 13 residues. Germline lookup yields CDR1 MGHRA and CDR2 YSYEKL. The sequenced material came from CD8+ T cells from PBMCs. The chain is built from TRBV4-1 and TRBJ1-1; D gene uncertain. The TCR was taken from a human donor with multiple sclerosis. Here the CDR3 DNA reads TGCGCCAGCAGCCCTACAGTTTACACTGAAGCTTTCTTT. Translated: CASSPTVYTEAFF.